This TCR beta chain originates from a study of blood T cell repertoires in COVID-19. Study-level background: T cells, B-cell-depleted T cells, or PBMCs supplied cDNA or gDNA.

Researchers sorted participants into cohorts using their self-reported clinical history. Recovered Cohort 3 donors showed two negative PCRs, clearance, or symptom resolution. The V end lost 8 bases, the J end lost 0 bases, and 10 bases lay between the germline ends. The germline gives CDR1 MNHEY, CDR2 SVGAGI. The CDR3 has 14 amino acids. Data came from immunoSEQ multiplex PCR; TCRdb stores just in-frame clones and leaves some out. The table records almost 250,000 clones, approximately 90% of them present only once. The receptor comes from a woman aged 25-40 years who had recovered from COVID-19. The specimen sequenced was PBMCs or T cells enriched from blood (not recorded which). This chain connects TRBV6-5 to TRBJ1-4, with D possibly being TRBD1 (5 bases). The CDR3 nucleotides are TGTGCCAGCCGGCAGGGCCCAACTAATGAAAAACTGTTTTTT. Amino acids: CASRQGPTNEKLFF.